This passage covers 6 T cell receptor beta chains from one sample sequenced in a study of cytomegalovirus exposure and HLA in healthy donors. This PCR relied on a set of 60 Vbeta primers and 13 Jbeta primers. Only in-frame clones appear in the TCRdb table, and some are missing; sequencing was by immunoSEQ multiplex PCR. The sample consists of about 120,000 clones, about 79% of them appearing once. Input material: PBMCs. Receptor source: a woman aged 18-30 years in good health and CMV-seronegative.

The chain combines TRBV11-3 with TRBJ1-6; D unresolved. Trimming took 0 bases from V and 7 from J, leaving 7 bases between them. CDR1 SGHNT and CDR2 YENEEA come from the germline V gene. The CDR3 covers 14 residues. This CDR3 reads CASSLDTVNSPLHF. DNA of the CDR3: TGTGCCAGCAGCTTAGATACAGTAAATTCACCCCTCCACTTT.

This clone was seen just once. CDR3 DNA: TGTGCCAGCAGTTACGAGCGGGGAGGCGCAGATACGCAGTATTTT. Amino acids: CASSYERGGADTQYF. The chain carries TRBV6-6 and TRBJ2-3; 7 positions match TRBD2. The CDR3 is 15 residues long. With V trimmed by 2 bases and J by 4 bases, 6 bases remained unmatched. CDR1 MNHNY and CDR2 SVGAGI come from the germline V gene (reference sequence).

The chain recombines TRBV5-1 with TRBJ2-7; perhaps TRBD1 as D (6 bases). The CDR3 contains 14 residues. The V and J ends lost 4 bases and 6 bases respectively, with 17 bases between them. Per the germline V gene, CDR1 is SGHRS and CDR2 is YFSETQ. CDR3 bases: TGCGCCAGCAGCGAAATACAGGGAACCGGCGAGCAGTACTTC. Its translation is CASSEIQGTGEQYF. The full variable domain, rest sourced from reference TRBV5-1 and TRBJ2-7, is KAGVTQTPRYLIKTRGQQVTLSCSPISGHRSVSWYQQTPGQGLQFLFEYFSETQRNKGNFPGRFSGRQFSNSRSEMNVSTLELGDSALYLCASSEIQGTGEQYFGPGTRLTVT.

This chain connects TRBV29-1 to TRBJ2-5; TRBD1 might be the D (6 bases). V lost 0 bases to trimming and J lost 4 bases, with 12 bases between them. CDR3 size: 14 residues. Germline CDR1 reads SQVTM; CDR2 reads ANQGSEA. In DNA, the CDR3 is TGCAGCGTTGAAGAGCCACAGGGATCAGAGACCCAGTACTTC. It specifies CSVEEPQGSETQYF.

V gene TRBV9 combines with J gene TRBJ2-3; 14 bases match TRBD2. V was clipped by 3 bases and J by 5 bases; unmatched bases: 8. In germline, CDR1 is SGDLS, CDR2 YYNGEE. This CDR3 spans 17 amino acids. CDR3 in DNA: TGTGCCAGCAGCGCCGGACTAGCGGGGGGATATGTAGATACGCAGTATTTT. Its translation: CASSAGLAGGYVDTQYF.

The chain joins TRBV28 to TRBJ2-3; TRBD2 is a possible D gene (6 bases). The CDR3 totals 11 residues. The V end was cut by 8 bases, the J end by 6 bases, with 9 bases between. Germline CDR1 is MDHEN and CDR2 is SYDVKM. The CDR3 spells CASRRGDTQYF. CDR3 coding DNA: TGTGCCAGCCGACGGGGGGATACGCAGTATTTT.